This T cell receptor (beta chain) was captured by sequencing in a study of human T cells and chemical hapten exposure. Study-wide background: Small volume differences among pooled libraries mainly caused per-sample TCR yield variation.

This CDR3 spans 12 amino acids. Trimming left V 8 bases short and J 3 bases short, with 13 bases between. Germline-derived CDR1 and CDR2 are GTSNPN and SVGIG (reference sequence). This clonotype showed up many times. What the library attached to individual cDNA molecules were unique molecular identifiers. Authors' processing steps: Sample TCR counts, which ranged from about 23,224 to 690,600, had a median of approximately 100,000. TCRdb recomputed calls from the RACE reads with MiXCR, one row per CDR3 protein. TCRdb's processing, not the study's, gives the V and J calls here. The profile shows about 45,000 distinct CDR3 sequences, over 3.5% of them singletons. Time point: healthy volunteer bleed at 2 weeks. Extraction yielded total RNA from whole blood (unfractionated).

The sample taken for sequencing was whole blood. The origin of this receptor is a female donor in good health. Some clones in this sample may be carry-over from other donors' samples. The J gene is TRBJ1-1, the V gene TRBV30; a weak D match, TRBD1 (5 bases). The CDR3 region is CAGGRFDTEAFF. In DNA form, the CDR3 reads TGTGCCGGGGGGAGGTTTGACACTGAAGCTTTCTTT.